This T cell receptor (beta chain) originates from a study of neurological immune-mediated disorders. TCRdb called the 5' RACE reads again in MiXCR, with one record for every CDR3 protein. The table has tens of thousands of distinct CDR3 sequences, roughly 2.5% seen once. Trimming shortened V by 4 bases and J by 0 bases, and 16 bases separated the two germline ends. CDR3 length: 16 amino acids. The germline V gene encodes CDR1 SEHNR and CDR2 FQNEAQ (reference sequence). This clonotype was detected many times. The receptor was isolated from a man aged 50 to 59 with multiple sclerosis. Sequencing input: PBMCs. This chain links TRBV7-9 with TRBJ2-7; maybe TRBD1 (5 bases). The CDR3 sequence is CASSSGRGRDSYEQYF. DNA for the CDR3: TGTGCCAGCAGCTCAGGAAGAGGCAGGGACTCCTACGAGCAGTACTTC. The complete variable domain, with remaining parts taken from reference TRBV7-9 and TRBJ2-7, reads DTGVSQNPRHKITKRGQNVTFRCDPISEHNRLYWYRQTLGQGPEFLTYFQNEAQLEKSRLLSDRFSAERPKGSFSTLEIQRTEQGDSAMYLCASSSGRGRDSYEQYFGPGTRLTVT.